The clone carrying this T cell receptor (beta chain) was detected only a few times. The germline gives CDR1 MDHEN, CDR2 SYDVKM. V lost 6 bases and J 1 base, leaving 15 bases between the germline ends. The CDR3 is 15 amino acids. The sequenced template was cDNA made from the entire isolated RNA. Repertoires were generated with immunoSEQ multiplex PCR, while TCRdb's copy carries only in-frame clones and drops some. The table lists around 190,000 clones, about 12% of them singletons, with roughly 0.56% in the top ten. The data belong to a study of beta chain features in type 1 diabetes. This chain connects TRBV28 to TRBJ2-5; tentatively, D is TRBD2 (6 bases). This TCR was recovered from a young woman in good health. Sequenced input: central memory CD4+ T cells from blood. The CDR3 DNA reads as TGTGCCAGCAGACCGCTACTGACTAGCCAAGAGACCCAGTACTTC. Encoded protein: CASRPLLTSQETQYF.